This T cell receptor (beta chain) is from a study of early T cells in non-severe SARS-CoV-2 infection. Looking at the study overall: Sequenced bulk RNA came from whole blood that was unsorted, and chains were unpaired.

V lost 4 bases, J lost 1 base, and 11 bases lay in between. The germline CDR1 and CDR2 sequences are WSHSY and SAAADI. This CDR3 is built from 15 residues. TCRdb re-derived calls from the 5' RACE reads in MiXCR, one entry per CDR3 protein. The repertoire holds some 40,000 distinct CDR3 sequences, with 5.3% as singletons. The rearrangement joins TRBV10-2 to TRBJ1-5; possibly TRBD1 for D (5 bases). The clonotype comes from an adult who was a healthcare worker with PCR-confirmed SARS-CoV-2 infection or an uninfected control (not recorded which). Sequenced input: whole blood. Written as DNA, the CDR3 is TGCGCCAGCAGTGGGGACGGGAAAAGCAATCAGCCCCAGCATTTT. Encoded protein: CASSGDGKSNQPQHF.